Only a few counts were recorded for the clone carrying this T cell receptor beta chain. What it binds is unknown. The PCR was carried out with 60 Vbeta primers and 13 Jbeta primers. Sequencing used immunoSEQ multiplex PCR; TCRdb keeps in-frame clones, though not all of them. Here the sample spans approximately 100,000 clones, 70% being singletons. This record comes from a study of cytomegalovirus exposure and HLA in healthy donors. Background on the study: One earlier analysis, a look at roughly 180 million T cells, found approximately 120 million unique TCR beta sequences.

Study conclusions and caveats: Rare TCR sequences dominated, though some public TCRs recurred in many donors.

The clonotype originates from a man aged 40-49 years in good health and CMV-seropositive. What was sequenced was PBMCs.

CDR3 nucleotide sequence: TGTGCCAGCAGTTTAGCGGGAGGCTACGAGCAGTACTTC. This codes for CASSLAGGYEQYF. V is TRBV27 and J is TRBJ2-7; TRBD2 aligns across 8 bases. The V gene end was trimmed by 2 bases and the J gene end by 3 bases; junction bases not matched to a gene: 0. The CDR3 loop spans 13 amino acids. Germline V gene sequence: CDR1 MNHEY, CDR2 SMNVEV (reference sequence).